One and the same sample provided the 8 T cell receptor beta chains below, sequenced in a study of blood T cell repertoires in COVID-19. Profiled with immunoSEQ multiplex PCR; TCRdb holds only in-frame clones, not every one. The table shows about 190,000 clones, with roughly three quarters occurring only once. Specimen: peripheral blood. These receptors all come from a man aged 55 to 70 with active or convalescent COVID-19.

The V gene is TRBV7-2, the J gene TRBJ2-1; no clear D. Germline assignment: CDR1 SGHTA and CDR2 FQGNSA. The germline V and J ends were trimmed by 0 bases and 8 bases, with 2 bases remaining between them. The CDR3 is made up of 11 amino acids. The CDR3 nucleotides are TGTGCCAGCAGCTTAGCCGATGAGCAGTTCTTC. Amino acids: CASSLADEQFF.

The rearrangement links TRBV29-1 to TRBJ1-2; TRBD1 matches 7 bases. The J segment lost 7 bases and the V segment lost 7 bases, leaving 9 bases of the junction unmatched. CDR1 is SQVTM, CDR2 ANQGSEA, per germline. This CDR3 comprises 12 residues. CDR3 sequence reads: CSAGQSRRGYTF. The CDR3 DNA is TGCAGCGCGGGACAGAGTAGACGTGGCTACACCTTC.

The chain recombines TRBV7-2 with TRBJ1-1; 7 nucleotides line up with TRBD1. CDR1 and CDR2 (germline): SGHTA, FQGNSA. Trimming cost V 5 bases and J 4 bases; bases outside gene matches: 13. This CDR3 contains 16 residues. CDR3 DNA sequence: TGTGCCAGCAGCCAAAGGGCCGAGGGGGCGAGCACTGAAGCTTTCTTT. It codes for CASSQRAEGASTEAFF.

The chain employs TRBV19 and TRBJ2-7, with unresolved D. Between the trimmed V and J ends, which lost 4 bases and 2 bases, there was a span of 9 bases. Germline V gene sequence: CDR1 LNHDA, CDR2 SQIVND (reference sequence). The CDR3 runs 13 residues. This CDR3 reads CASSRREAYEQYF. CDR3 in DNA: TGTGCCAGTAGTAGACGCGAGGCCTACGAGCAGTACTTC.

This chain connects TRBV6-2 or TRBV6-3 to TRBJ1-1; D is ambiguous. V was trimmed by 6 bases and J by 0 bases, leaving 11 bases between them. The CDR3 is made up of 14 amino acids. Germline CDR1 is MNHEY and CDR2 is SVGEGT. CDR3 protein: CASSPSRMNTEAFF. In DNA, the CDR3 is TGTGCCAGCAGCCCGAGCCGTATGAACACTGAAGCTTTCTTT.

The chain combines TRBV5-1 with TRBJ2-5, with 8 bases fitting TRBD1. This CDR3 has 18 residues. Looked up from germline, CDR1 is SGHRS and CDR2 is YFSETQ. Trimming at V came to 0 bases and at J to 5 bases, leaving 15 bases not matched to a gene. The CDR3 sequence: CASSLVGGTGLEWETQYF. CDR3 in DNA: TGCGCCAGCAGCTTGGTTGGCGGGACAGGCTTAGAGTGGGAGACCCAGTACTTC.

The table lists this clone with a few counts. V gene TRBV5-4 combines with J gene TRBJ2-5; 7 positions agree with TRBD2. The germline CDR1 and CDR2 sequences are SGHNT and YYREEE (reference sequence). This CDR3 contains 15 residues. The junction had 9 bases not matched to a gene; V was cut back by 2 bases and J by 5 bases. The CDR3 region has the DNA TGTGCCAGCAGCTTAAGGGTCAGGGAGGGGGAGACCCAGTACTTC. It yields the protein CASSLRVREGETQYF.

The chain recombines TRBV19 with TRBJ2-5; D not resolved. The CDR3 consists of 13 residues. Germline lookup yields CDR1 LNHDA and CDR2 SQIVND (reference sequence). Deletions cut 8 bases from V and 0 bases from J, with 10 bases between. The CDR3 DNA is TGTGCCAGTGGTTCTGCGTACCAAGAGACCCAGTACTTC. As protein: CASGSAYQETQYF.